This is a list of T cell receptor beta chains from one sample in a study of blood T cell repertoires in COVID-19. The method was immunoSEQ multiplex PCR; TCRdb's version includes in-frame clones alone and lacks a portion of them. The table shows 55,000 to 65,000 clones, with approximately 80% occurring only once. The material sequenced was peripheral blood. The source is a man aged 55 to 70 with COVID-19, enrolled during active disease. Both conserved end residues are part of each CDR3.

TRBV4-1	TRBJ2-7	CASSQELSATSYEQYF
TRBV4-1	TRBJ1-1	CASSQEGALNTEAFF
TRBV2	TRBJ2-7	CASSTGVQTYEQYF
TRBV27	TRBJ1-2	CASQPHSGYGYTF
TRBV21-1	TRBJ2-5	CASSKGSSGGQETQYF
TRBV12-3/TRBV12-4	TRBJ1-5	CASSRGSNQPQHF
TRBV5-5	TRBJ1-2	CASSLAGSEVYGYTF
TRBV7-2	TRBJ2-3	CASSLAARLVFSTQYF
TRBV18	TRBJ2-7	CASSPVGGAVGSEQYF
TRBV5-1	TRBJ2-7	CASSRDSPSYEQYF
TRBV11-3	TRBJ2-7	CASSQTDSNEQYF
TRBV2	TRBJ1-1	CASLFRLFRENTEAFF
TRBV2	TRBJ2-7	CASSDRGPSGQYF
TRBV6-6	TRBJ1-1	CASIDSRGSTEAFF
TRBV3-1/TRBV3-2	TRBJ2-3	CASSRLAKSTDTQYF
TRBV3-1/TRBV3-2	TRBJ2-2	CASSPTSGGAGTGELFF
TRBV5-4	TRBJ2-2	CASSPPTSLTGELFF